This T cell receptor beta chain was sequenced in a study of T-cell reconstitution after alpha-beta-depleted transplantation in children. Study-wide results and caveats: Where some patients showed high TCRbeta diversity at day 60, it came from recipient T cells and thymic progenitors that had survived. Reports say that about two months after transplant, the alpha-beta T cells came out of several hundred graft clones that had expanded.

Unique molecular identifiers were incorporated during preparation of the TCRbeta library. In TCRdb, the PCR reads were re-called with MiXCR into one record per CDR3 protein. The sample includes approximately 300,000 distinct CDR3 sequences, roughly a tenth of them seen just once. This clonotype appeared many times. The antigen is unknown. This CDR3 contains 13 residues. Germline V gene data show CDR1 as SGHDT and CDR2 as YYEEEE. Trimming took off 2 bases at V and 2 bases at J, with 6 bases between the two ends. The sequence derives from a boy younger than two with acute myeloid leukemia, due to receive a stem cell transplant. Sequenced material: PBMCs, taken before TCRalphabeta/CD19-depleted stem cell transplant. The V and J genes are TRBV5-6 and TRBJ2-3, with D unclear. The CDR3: CASSFGPTDTQYF. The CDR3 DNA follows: TGTGCCAGCAGCTTCGGCCCCACAGATACGCAGTATTTT.